This T cell receptor beta chain was observed in a study of blood T cell repertoires in COVID-19. Whole-study context: PBMCs, B-cell-depleted T cells, or T cells were the source of the cDNA or gDNA that made up the material.

This clone was recorded once. V shed 1 base and J shed 0 bases, with 13 bases lying between them. Germline CDR1 reads SEHNR; CDR2 reads FQNEAQ (reference sequence). CDR3 length: 17 residues. Participant-given clinical history determined each cohort assignment. TCRdb keeps only in-frame clones here, not all; method: immunoSEQ multiplex PCR. The table includes hundreds of thousands of clones, roughly nine tenths detected once. The sample taken for sequencing was PBMCs or T cells enriched from blood (not recorded which). J is TRBJ1-3 and V is TRBV7-9; D might be TRBD1 (5 bases). The source of this sequence is a man in his 60s who had recovered from COVID-19. The CDR3 nucleotides are TGTGCCAGCAGCTTAGGCCCTACAGGAAACTCTGGAAACACCATATATTTT. Protein product: CASSLGPTGNSGNTIYF.